The 28 T cell receptor beta chains reported below all come from one sample, sequenced in a study of blood T cell repertoires in COVID-19. This table comes from immunoSEQ multiplex PCR, and its TCRdb copy is limited to in-frame clones, with some not included. The table records about 280,000 clones, 85% of them present only once. The sequencing sample was made of peripheral blood. These receptors were taken from a man aged 45-65 years with active or convalescent COVID-19.

This chain links TRBV9 with TRBJ2-3; D gene ambiguous. This CDR3 is built from 13 residues. From germline, CDR1 is SGDLS and CDR2 YYNGEE. V was clipped by 4 bases and J by 1 base, with 7 bases between them. CDR3: CASSPSGTDTQYF. The CDR3 coding sequence is TGTGCCAGCAGCCCGTCGGGCACAGATACGCAGTATTTT.

The chain employs TRBV5-4 and TRBJ2-5; D possibly corresponds to TRBD2 (6 bases). Trimming removed 0 bases at V and 5 bases at J, with 11 bases between. This CDR3 has 14 residues. CDR1 is SGHNT, CDR2 YYREEE, per germline (reference sequence). CDR3 in DNA: TGTGCCAGCAGCTTGGGGGACTCCGGGGAGACCCAGTACTTC. As protein: CASSLGDSGETQYF.

V usage is TRBV30 and J usage is TRBJ1-5; tentative D call: TRBD1 (6 bases). The CDR3 has 15 amino acids. Germline V gene sequence: CDR1 GTSNPN, CDR2 SVGIG (reference sequence). Trimming removed 0 bases from V and 4 bases from J, with 13 bases in between. Written as DNA, the CDR3 is TGTGCCTGGAGTGTACGAGGACAGCTAAATCAGCCCCAGCATTTT. Encoded protein: CAWSVRGQLNQPQHF.

V usage is TRBV7-9 and J usage is TRBJ2-3; a weak D match, TRBD2 (6 bases). The germline V gene has CDR1 SEHNR and CDR2 FQNEAQ (reference sequence). The CDR3 is 15 amino acids. The V and J ends lost 8 bases and 0 bases respectively, with 15 bases between them. The DNA of the CDR3 is TGTGCCAGCGCTCTGGGTGCGGGGAGCACAGATACGCAGTATTTT. This codes for CASALGAGSTDTQYF.

To note about this clone: One end of the junction does not line up with germline, which may come from a read error. The rearrangement uses TRBV12-3 or TRBV12-4 and TRBJ1-2; TRBD1 agrees at 7 bases. CDR3 length: 13 amino acids. CDR3 in amino acids: CASSLGQDGGYTF. As DNA, the CDR3 is TGTGCCAGCAGCTTAGGACAGGACGGGGGCTACACCTTC.

The chain joins TRBV19 to TRBJ2-1, with TRBD2 identical over 11 bases. V shed 7 bases and J 4 bases; nucleotides not matched to a gene: 3. The CDR3 totals 14 residues. The germline V gene has CDR1 LNHDA and CDR2 SQIVND (reference sequence). Written as DNA, the CDR3 is TGTGCCAGTATAGCGGGAGGGTCTTACAATGAGCAGTTCTTC. It is translated as CASIAGGSYNEQFF.

The chain is built from TRBV7-2 and TRBJ2-7; the match to TRBD2 covers 10 bases. The germline gives CDR1 SGHTA, CDR2 FQGNSA. The CDR3 has 15 amino acids. Losses at the gene ends were 5 bases for V and 5 bases for J; bases not matched to a gene: 9. This chain's CDR3 is CASSLYTSGNDEQYF. DNA for the CDR3: TGTGCCAGCAGCCTTTACACTAGCGGGAATGACGAGCAGTACTTC.

This chain connects TRBV4-3 to TRBJ1-2; possible D gene TRBD1, 5 bases. V shed 4 bases and J shed 3 bases, with 15 bases lying between them. The CDR3 length is 15 residues. Germline-derived CDR1 and CDR2 are LGHNA and YSLEER. CDR3 coding DNA: TGCGCCAGCAGCCCGTATGGGGGGGAGTACTATGGCTACACCTTC. Translated, it gives CASSPYGGEYYGYTF.

The CDR3 here is CASSGRETGGYYEQYF. The CDR3, as DNA: TGTGCCAGCAGCGGAAGGGAGACAGGGGGGTACTACGAGCAGTACTTC. The chain employs TRBV7-9 and TRBJ2-7; 9 bases match TRBD1. Germline-derived CDR1 and CDR2 are SEHNR and FQNEAQ (reference sequence). This CDR3 has 16 amino acids. J lost 3 bases, V lost 5 bases, and 11 bases had no gene match.

The chain combines TRBV18 with TRBJ2-5; D is possibly TRBD2 (6 bases). With 3 bases removed from V and 3 bases from J, the gap between germline ends came to 11 bases. The CDR3 contains 14 residues. The germline gives CDR1 KGHSH, CDR2 LQKENI. The CDR3 bases are TGTGCCAGCTCACCGGAGGGCCAGGAAGAGACCCAGTACTTC. This codes for CASSPEGQEETQYF.

This clone was seen a handful of times. This chain uses TRBV7-8 with TRBJ2-7; a weak D match, TRBD1 (6 bases). V was trimmed by 8 bases and J by 1 base, leaving 9 bases between them. The CDR3 spans 12 residues. Germline V CDR1 and CDR2: SGHVS, FQNEAQ. The CDR3 is CASRGQSYEQYF. Written as DNA, the CDR3 is TGTGCCAGCCGAGGACAGTCCTACGAGCAGTACTTC. Supplemented by reference TRBV7-8 and TRBJ2-7, the full variable domain reads GAGVSQSPRYKVAKRGQDVALRCDPISGHVSLFWYQQALGQGPEFLTYFQNEAQLDKSGLPSDRFFAERPEGSVSTLKIQRTQQEDSAVYLCASRGQSYEQYFGPGTRLTVT.

This clone was detected only once. The gene calls are TRBV11-3 and TRBJ1-6, with D unresolved. The CDR3 has 11 residues. Germline loops: CDR1 SGHNT, CDR2 YENEEA. The V gene lost 1 base and the J gene lost 11 bases, with 3 bases spanning the gap. This CDR3 reads CASSLAAPLHF. The DNA of the CDR3 is TGTGCCAGCAGCTTAGCAGCACCCCTCCACTTT.

This clone appeared once. The chain recombines TRBV25-1 with TRBJ1-5; D not certain. CDR3 length: 15 amino acids. Looked up from germline, CDR1 is MGHDK and CDR2 is SYGVNS. The V end was cut by 3 bases, the J end by 0 bases, with 9 bases between. The CDR3 DNA sequence: TGTGCCAGCAGTGAGGGCAGCAATAGCAATCAGCCCCAGCATTTT. Amino acid sequence: CASSEGSNSNQPQHF. Combining the CDR3 with reference TRBV25-1 and TRBJ1-5 gives the whole variable domain EADIYQTPRYLVIGTGKKITLECSQTMGHDKMYWYQQDPGMELHLIHYSYGVNSTEKGDLSSESTVSRIRTEHFPLTLESARPSHTSQYLCASSEGSNSNQPQHFGDGTRLSIL.

This clone was counted a single time. The J gene is TRBJ2-1, the V gene TRBV7-2; D possibly corresponds to TRBD1 (6 bases). Trimming cost V 5 bases and J 5 bases, with 13 bases left between them. The CDR3 length is 14 residues. Germline V lookup: CDR1 SGHTA, CDR2 FQGNSA. The CDR3 loop is CASSASRGNNEQFF. In DNA, the CDR3 is TGTGCCAGCAGCGCCTCAAGGGGGAACAATGAGCAGTTCTTC.

The chain employs TRBV29-1 and TRBJ1-2; no clear D. This CDR3 comprises 13 residues. Per the germline V gene, CDR1 is SQVTM and CDR2 is ANQGSEA. Trimming removed 3 bases from V and 4 bases from J, with 12 bases in between. The CDR3 region is CSVDRAEGYGYTF. The DNA for the CDR3 is TGCAGCGTTGATCGGGCGGAGGGCTATGGCTACACCTTC.

The chain has TRBV24-1 and TRBJ1-1; D perhaps matches TRBD1 (5 bases). V was cut by 0 bases and J by 10 bases, with 14 bases left in between. The CDR3 sequence is 14 residues long. The germline CDR1 and CDR2 sequences are KGHDR and SFDVKD. The CDR3 nucleotides are TGTGCCACCAGTGATTTGCGGGCAGCCGGGGGAGCTTTCTTT. Encoded protein: CATSDLRAAGGAFF.

This clone was observed a handful of times. The chain combines TRBV5-1 with TRBJ1-2; the D gene is possibly TRBD1 (6 bases). V lost 0 bases and J 3 bases, leaving 12 bases between the germline ends. CDR1 is SGHRS, CDR2 YFSETQ, per germline. This CDR3 spans 15 amino acids. For the CDR3, the DNA is TGCGCCAGCAGCTTGGAGCCAGGGGTGGACTATGGCTACACCTTC. This sequence encodes CASSLEPGVDYGYTF.

This CDR3 is CASSVSGLAESDTQYF. CDR3 in DNA: TGTGCCAGCAGCGTGTCGGGACTAGCGGAGTCAGATACGCAGTATTTT. The rearrangement links TRBV9 to TRBJ2-3, with 11 bases fitting TRBD2. The CDR3 contains 16 residues. V was clipped by 2 bases and J by 4 bases; unmatched bases: 6. CDR1 and CDR2 (germline): SGDLS, YYNGEE.

In DNA form, the CDR3 reads TGTGCCAGCAGCCCTTATCTGGGACTAGCCGCTTACAATGAGCAGTTCTTC. Translation: CASSPYLGLAAYNEQFF. The chain is built from TRBV7-2 and TRBJ2-1, with 9 bases identical to TRBD2. The CDR3 has 17 amino acids. The germline CDR1 and CDR2 sequences are SGHTA and FQGNSA. V lost 5 bases and J lost 4; bases outside the gene matches: 12.

The J gene is TRBJ2-4, the V gene TRBV12-3 or TRBV12-4; D is perhaps TRBD1 (5 bases). This CDR3 contains 12 residues. V lost 6 bases and J 8 bases, leaving 11 bases between the germline ends. CDR3 nucleotides: TGTGCCAGCAGCCCAGAAGGGGACATTCAGTACTTC. Protein product: CASSPEGDIQYF.

This sequence joins TRBV7-8 and TRBJ1-5; 8 bases are shared with TRBD1. Germline trimming cut 1 base from V and 7 bases from J; bases unmatched to any gene: 6. Germline assignment: CDR1 SGHVS and CDR2 FQNEAQ. The CDR3 runs 15 residues. CDR3 coding DNA: TGTGCCAGCAGCTTAGAAGGCAGGGGGCTACAGCCCCAGCATTTT. The encoded protein is CASSLEGRGLQPQHF.

The chain recombines TRBV5-1 with TRBJ2-7; TRBD2 aligns across 10 bases. The CDR3 is made up of 14 amino acids. V lost 4 bases and J lost 4; bases outside the gene matches: 5. Per germline, CDR1 SGHRS and CDR2 YFSETQ. The CDR3 here is CASSPSSGSYEQYF. In nucleotides, the CDR3 is TGCGCCAGCAGCCCGTCTAGCGGGAGTTACGAGCAGTACTTC.

The chain combines TRBV24-1 with TRBJ2-5; no reliable D call. The CDR3 is made up of 13 amino acids. V lost 7 bases, J lost 2 bases, and 10 bases lay in between. The germline CDR1 and CDR2 sequences are KGHDR and SFDVKD. CDR3: CATRGSRQETQYF. CDR3 coding DNA: TGTGCCACCAGGGGCAGCAGACAAGAGACCCAGTACTTC.

The V and J genes are TRBV19 and TRBJ1-1, with D possibly TRBD1 on 5 matching bases. V was shortened by 0 bases and J by 4 bases, with 9 bases between the two germline ends. The germline CDR1 and CDR2 sequences are LNHDA and SQIVND (reference sequence). The CDR3 runs to 14 residues. CDR3 nucleotide sequence: TGTGCCAGTAGTATAGATCTGGGGGGCACTGAAGCTTTCTTT. Translated, it gives CASSIDLGGTEAFF.

This clone appeared a few times. This rearrangement joins TRBV20-1 to TRBJ1-1; D is ambiguous. CDR1 is DFQATT, CDR2 SNEGSKA, per germline (reference sequence). This CDR3 spans 14 amino acids. Trimming left V 3 bases short and J 0 bases short, with 11 bases between. The CDR3 sequence: CSASAVPMNTEAFF. The DNA for the CDR3 is TGCAGTGCTAGTGCGGTCCCCATGAACACTGAAGCTTTCTTT.

This clone was detected once. The chain couples TRBV5-1 to TRBJ2-1; D may be TRBD2 (6 bases). CDR1 is SGHRS, CDR2 YFSETQ, per germline. This CDR3 is built from 13 residues. Trimming took off 3 bases at V and 8 bases at J, with 12 bases between the two ends. CDR3 DNA sequence: TGCGCCAGCAGCTACGGGAGTCAGGATGAGCAGTTCTTC. It encodes CASSYGSQDEQFF. The whole variable domain, filled in from reference TRBV5-1 and TRBJ2-1, reads KAGVTQTPRYLIKTRGQQVTLSCSPISGHRSVSWYQQTPGQGLQFLFEYFSETQRNKGNFPGRFSGRQFSNSRSEMNVSTLELGDSALYLCASSYGSQDEQFFGPGTRLTVL.

J is TRBJ2-7 and V is TRBV20-1; the D is unclear. This CDR3 has 11 amino acids. Germline CDR1 and CDR2: DFQATT and SNEGSKA (reference sequence). V was trimmed by 0 bases and J by 3 bases, leaving 3 bases between them. CDR3 sequence reads: CSARDGYEQYF. The CDR3 DNA reads TGCAGTGCTAGAGACGGCTACGAGCAGTACTTC.

The V gene is TRBV4-1, the J gene TRBJ1-4; TRBD1 matches 7 bases. CDR1 MGHRA and CDR2 YSYEKL come from the germline V gene. CDR3 size: 15 residues. J was trimmed by 7 bases and V by 4 bases; bases with no gene match: 9. CDR3 loop: CASSPASRGSEKLFF. The CDR3 coding sequence is TGCGCCAGCAGCCCAGCCTCCAGGGGGAGTGAAAAACTGTTTTTT.